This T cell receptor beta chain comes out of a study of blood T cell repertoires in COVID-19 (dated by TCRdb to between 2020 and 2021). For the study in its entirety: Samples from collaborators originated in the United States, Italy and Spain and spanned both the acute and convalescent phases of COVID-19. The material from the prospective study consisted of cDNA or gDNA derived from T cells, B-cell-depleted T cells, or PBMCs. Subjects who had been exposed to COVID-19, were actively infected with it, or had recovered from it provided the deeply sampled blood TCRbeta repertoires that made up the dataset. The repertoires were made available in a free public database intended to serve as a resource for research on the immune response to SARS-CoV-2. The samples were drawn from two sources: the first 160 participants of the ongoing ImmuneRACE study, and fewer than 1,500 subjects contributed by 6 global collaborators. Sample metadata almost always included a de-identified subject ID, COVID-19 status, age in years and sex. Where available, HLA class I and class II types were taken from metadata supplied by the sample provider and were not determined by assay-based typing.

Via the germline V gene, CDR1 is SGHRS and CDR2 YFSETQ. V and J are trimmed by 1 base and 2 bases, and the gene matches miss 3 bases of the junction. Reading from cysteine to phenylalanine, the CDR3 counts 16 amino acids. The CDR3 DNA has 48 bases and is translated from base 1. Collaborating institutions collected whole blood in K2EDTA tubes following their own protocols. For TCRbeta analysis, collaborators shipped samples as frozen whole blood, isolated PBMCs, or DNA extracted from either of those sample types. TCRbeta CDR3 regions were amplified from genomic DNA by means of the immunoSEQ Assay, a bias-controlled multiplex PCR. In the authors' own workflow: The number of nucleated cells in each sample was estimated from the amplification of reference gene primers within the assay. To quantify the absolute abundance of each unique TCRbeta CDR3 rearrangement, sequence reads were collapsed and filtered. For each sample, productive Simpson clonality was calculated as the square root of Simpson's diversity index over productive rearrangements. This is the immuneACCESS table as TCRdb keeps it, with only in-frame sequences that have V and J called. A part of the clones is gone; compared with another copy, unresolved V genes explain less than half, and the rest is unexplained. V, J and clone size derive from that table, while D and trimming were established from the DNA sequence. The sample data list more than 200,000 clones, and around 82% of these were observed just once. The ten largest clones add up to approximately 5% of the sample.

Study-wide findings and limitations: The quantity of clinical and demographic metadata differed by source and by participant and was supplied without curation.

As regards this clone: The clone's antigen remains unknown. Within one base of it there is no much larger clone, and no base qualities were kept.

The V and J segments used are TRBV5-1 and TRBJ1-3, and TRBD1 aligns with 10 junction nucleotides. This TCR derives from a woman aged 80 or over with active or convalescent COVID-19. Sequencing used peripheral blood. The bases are TGCGCCAGCAGCTTGCTTGGGACAGGGGCTGGAAACACCATATATTTT. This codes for CASSLLGTGAGNTIYF.